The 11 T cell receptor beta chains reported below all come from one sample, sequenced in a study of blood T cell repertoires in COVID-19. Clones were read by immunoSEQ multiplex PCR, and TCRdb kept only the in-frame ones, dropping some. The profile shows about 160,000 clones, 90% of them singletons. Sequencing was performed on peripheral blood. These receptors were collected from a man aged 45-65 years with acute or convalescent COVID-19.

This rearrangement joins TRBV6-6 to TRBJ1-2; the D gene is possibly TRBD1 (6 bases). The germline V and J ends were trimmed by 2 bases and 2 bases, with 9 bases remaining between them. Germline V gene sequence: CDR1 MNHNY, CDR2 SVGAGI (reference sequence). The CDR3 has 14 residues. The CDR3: CASSYGGRNYGYTF. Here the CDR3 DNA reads TGTGCCAGCAGTTACGGGGGCAGGAACTATGGCTACACCTTC.

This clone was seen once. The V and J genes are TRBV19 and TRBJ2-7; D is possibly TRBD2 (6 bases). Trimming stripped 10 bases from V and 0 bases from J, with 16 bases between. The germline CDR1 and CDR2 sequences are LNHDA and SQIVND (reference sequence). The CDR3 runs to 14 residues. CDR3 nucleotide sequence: TGTGCCACCCAAAGCGGGCCGAGCTCCTACGAGCAGTACTTC. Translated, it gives CATQSGPSSYEQYF.

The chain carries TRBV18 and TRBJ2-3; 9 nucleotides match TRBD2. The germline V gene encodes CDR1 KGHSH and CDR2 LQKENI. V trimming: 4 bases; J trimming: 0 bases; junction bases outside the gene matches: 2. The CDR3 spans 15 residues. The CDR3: CASSLTSGSTDTQYF. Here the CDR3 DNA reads TGTGCCAGCTCACTCACTAGCGGGAGCACAGATACGCAGTATTTT.

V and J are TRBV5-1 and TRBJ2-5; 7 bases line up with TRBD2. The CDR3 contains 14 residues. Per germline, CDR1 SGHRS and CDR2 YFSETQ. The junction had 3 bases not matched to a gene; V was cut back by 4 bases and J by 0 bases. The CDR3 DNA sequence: TGCGCCAGCAGCCTTCTAGCGGACCAAGAGACCCAGTACTTC. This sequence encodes CASSLLADQETQYF. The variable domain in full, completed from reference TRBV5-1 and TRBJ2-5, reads KAGVTQTPRYLIKTRGQQVTLSCSPISGHRSVSWYQQTPGQGLQFLFEYFSETQRNKGNFPGRFSGRQFSNSRSEMNVSTLELGDSALYLCASSLLADQETQYFGPGTRLLVL.

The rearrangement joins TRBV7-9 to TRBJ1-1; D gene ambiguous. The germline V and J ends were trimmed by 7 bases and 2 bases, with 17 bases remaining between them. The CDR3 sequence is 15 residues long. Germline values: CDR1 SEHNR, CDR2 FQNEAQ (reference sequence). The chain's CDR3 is CASKYSVEGNTEAFF. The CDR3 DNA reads TGTGCCAGCAAGTACAGCGTGGAGGGAAACACTGAAGCTTTCTTT.

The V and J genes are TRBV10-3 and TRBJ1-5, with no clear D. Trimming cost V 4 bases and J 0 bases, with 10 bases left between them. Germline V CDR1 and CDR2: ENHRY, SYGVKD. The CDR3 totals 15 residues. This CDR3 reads CAISVSGNSNQPQHF. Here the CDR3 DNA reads TGTGCCATCAGTGTTTCCGGTAATAGCAATCAGCCCCAGCATTTT.

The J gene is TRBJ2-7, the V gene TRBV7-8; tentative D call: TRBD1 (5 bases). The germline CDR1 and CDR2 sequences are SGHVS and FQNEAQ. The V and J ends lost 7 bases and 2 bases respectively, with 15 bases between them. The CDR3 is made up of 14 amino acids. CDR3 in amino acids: CASTPMGRTYEQYF. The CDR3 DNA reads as TGTGCCAGCACCCCCATGGGGCGCACCTACGAGCAGTACTTC.

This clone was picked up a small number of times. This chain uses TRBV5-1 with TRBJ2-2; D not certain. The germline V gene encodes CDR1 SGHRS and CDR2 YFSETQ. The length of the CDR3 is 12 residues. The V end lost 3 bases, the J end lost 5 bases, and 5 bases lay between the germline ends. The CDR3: CASSSFTGELFF. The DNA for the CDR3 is TGCGCCAGCAGCTCTTTTACCGGGGAGCTGTTTTTT. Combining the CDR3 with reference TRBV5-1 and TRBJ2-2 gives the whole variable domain KAGVTQTPRYLIKTRGQQVTLSCSPISGHRSVSWYQQTPGQGLQFLFEYFSETQRNKGNFPGRFSGRQFSNSRSEMNVSTLELGDSALYLCASSSFTGELFFGEGSRLTVL.

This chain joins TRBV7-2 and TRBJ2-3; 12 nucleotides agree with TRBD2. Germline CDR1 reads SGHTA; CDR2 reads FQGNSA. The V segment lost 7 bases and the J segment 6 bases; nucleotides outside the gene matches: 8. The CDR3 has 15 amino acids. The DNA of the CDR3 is TGTGCCAGCACCCTTCTAGCGGGGGGGATCGATACGCAGTATTTT. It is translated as CASTLLAGGIDTQYF.

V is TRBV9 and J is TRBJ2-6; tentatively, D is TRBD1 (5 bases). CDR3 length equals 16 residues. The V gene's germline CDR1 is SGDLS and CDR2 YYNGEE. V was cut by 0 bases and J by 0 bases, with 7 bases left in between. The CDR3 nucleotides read TGTGCCAGCAGCGTAGGTAGGGGCTCTGGGGCCAACGTCCTGACTTTC. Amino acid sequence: CASSVGRGSGANVLTF. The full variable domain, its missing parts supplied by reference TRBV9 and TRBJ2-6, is DSGVTQTPKHLITATGQRVTLRCSPRSGDLSVYWYQQSLDQGLQFLIQYYNGEERAKGNILERFSAQQFPDLHSELNLSSLELGDSALYFCASSVGRGSGANVLTFGAGSRLTVL.

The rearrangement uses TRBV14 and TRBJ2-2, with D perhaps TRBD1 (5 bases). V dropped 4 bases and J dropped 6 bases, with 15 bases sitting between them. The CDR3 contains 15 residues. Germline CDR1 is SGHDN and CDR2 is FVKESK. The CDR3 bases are TGTGCCAGCAGCCCGGACATGGTCAGGGCCGGGGAGCTGTTTTTT. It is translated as CASSPDMVRAGELFF.